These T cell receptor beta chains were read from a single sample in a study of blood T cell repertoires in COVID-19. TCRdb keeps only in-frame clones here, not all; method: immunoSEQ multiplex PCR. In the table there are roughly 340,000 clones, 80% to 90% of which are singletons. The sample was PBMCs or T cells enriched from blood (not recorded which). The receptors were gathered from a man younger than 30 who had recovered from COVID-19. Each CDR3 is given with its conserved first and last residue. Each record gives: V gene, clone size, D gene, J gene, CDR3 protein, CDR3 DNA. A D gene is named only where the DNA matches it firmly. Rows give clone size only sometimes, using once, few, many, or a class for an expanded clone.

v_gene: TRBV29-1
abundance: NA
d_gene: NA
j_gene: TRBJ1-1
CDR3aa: CSVHTTRNTEAFF
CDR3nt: TGCAGCGTCCACACCACCCGGAACACTGAAGCTTTCTTT

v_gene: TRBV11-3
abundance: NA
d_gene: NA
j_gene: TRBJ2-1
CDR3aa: CASSPYRAGSSYNEQFF
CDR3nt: TGTGCCAGCAGCCCCTACCGCGCGGGGAGCTCCTACAATGAGCAGTTCTTC

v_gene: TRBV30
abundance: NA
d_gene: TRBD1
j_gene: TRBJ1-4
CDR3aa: CAWDRGREKLFF
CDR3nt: TGTGCCTGGGACAGGGGAAGAGAAAAACTGTTTTTT

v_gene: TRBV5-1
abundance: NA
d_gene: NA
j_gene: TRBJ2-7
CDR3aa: CASSFRDTLYEQYF
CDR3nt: TGCGCCAGCAGCTTCCGGGACACCCTCTACGAGCAGTACTTC

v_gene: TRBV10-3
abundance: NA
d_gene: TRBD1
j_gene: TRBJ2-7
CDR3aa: CAITQGASYEQYF
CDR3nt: TGTGCCATCACACAGGGGGCTTCCTACGAGCAGTACTTC

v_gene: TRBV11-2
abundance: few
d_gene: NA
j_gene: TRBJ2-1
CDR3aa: CASSFSGGSNEQFF
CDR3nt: TGTGCCAGCAGCTTTTCTGGGGGGTCGAATGAGCAGTTCTTC

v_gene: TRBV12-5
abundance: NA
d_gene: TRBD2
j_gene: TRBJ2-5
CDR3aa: CASGFGTSGGARETQYF
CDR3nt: TGTGCTAGTGGTTTCGGGACTAGCGGGGGGGCCAGGGAGACCCAGTACTTC

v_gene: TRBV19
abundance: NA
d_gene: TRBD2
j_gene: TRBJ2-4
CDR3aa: CASSIMLAGALAKNIQYF
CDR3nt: TGTGCCAGTAGTATAATGCTAGCGGGAGCGCTAGCCAAAAACATTCAGTACTTC

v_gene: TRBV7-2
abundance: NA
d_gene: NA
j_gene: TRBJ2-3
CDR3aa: CASSLPRVDTQYF
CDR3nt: TGTGCCAGCAGCTTACCCCGTGTGGATACGCAGTATTTT

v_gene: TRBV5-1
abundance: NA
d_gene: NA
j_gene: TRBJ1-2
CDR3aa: CASSLGGRRADGYTF
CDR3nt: TGCGCCAGCAGCTTGGGCGGCCGCAGGGCGGATGGCTACACCTTC

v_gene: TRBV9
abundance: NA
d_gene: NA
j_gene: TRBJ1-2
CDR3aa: CASSESTSSYGYTF
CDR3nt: TGTGCCAGCAGCGAGAGTACCTCCTCTTATGGCTACACCTTC

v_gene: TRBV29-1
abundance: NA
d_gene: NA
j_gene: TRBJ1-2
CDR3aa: CSVGMDSNYGYTF
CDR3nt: TGCAGCGTTGGTATGGACAGTAACTATGGCTACACCTTC

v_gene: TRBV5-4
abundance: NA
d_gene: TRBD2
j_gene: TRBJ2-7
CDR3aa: CATKRAGGFYEQYF
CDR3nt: TGTGCCACTAAGAGAGCGGGGGGATTCTACGAGCAGTACTTC

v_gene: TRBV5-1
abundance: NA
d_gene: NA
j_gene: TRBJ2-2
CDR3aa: CASSFTQGVGELFF
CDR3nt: TGCGCCAGCAGCTTCACACAGGGAGTTGGGGAGCTGTTTTTT

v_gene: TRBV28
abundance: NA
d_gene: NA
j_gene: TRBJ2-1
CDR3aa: CASSRLYNEQFF
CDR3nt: TGTGCCAGCAGCCGACTATACAATGAGCAGTTCTTC

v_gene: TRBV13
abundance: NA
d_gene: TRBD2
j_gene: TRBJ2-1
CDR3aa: CASRRAGTSSEQFF
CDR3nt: TGTGCCAGCAGAAGGGCCGGGACTAGCAGCGAGCAGTTCTTC

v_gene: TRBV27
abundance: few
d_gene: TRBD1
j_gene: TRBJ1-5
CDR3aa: CASSSDRINQHF
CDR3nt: TGTGCCAGCAGCTCGGACAGGATTAACCAGCATTTT

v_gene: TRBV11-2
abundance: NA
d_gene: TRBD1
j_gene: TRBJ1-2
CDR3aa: CASSATGTAYGYTF
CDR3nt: TGTGCCAGCAGCGCGACCGGGACAGCGTATGGCTACACCTTC

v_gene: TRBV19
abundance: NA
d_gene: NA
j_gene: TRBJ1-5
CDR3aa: CASSQSGRENQPQHF
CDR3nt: TGTGCCAGTAGCCAATCAGGGCGGGAAAATCAGCCCCAGCATTTT

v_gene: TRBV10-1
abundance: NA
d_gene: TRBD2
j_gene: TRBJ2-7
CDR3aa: CASSPGLAGGREQYF
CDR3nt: TGCGCCAGCAGCCCCGGACTAGCGGGGGGGCGTGAGCAGTACTTC

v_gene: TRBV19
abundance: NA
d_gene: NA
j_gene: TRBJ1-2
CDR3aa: CASSPWSDRKLNIYGYTF
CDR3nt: TGTGCCAGTAGTCCCTGGTCCGACAGAAAATTAAACATCTATGGCTACACCTTC

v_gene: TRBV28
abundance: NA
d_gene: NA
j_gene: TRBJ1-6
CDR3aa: CASSYPAGGALFRSPLHF
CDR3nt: TGTGCCAGCAGCTACCCCGCGGGGGGGGCTTTATTTCGTTCACCCCTCCACTTT

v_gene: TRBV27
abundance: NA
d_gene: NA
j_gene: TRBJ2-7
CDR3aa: CASSFRGMNVFYEQYF
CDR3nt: TGTGCCAGCAGTTTTCGGGGGATGAACGTCTTCTACGAGCAGTACTTC

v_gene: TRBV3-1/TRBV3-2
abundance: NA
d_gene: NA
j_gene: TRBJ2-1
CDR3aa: CASSQLNGNEQFF
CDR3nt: TGTGCCAGCAGCCAACTAAACGGGAATGAGCAGTTCTTC

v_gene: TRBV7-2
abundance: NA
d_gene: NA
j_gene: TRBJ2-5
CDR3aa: CASSPRGGETQYF
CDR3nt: TGTGCCAGCAGCCCTAGGGGCGGAGAGACCCAGTACTTC

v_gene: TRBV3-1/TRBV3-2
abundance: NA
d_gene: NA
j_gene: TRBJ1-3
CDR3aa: CASSQPYINSGNTIYF
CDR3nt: TGTGCCAGCAGCCAACCTTACATTAACTCTGGAAACACCATATATTTT

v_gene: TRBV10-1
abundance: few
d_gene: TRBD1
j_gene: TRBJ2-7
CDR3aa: CASSTGTATYEQYF
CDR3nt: TGCGCCAGCAGCACCGGGACAGCAACCTACGAGCAGTACTTC

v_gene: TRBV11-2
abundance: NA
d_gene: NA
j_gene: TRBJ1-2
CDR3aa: CASSLGRSGTGYGYTF
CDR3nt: TGTGCCAGCAGCTTAGGACGTTCGGGAACGGGGTATGGCTACACCTTC

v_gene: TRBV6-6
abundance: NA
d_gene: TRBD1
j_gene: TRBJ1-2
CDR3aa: CASSPDPGQGGYGYTF
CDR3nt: TGTGCCAGCAGCCCCGACCCGGGACAGGGAGGCTATGGCTACACCTTC

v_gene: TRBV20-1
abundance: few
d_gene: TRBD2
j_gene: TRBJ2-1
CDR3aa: CSASTLAGGGNEQFF
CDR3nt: TGCAGTGCTAGTACACTAGCGGGAGGTGGCAATGAGCAGTTCTTC

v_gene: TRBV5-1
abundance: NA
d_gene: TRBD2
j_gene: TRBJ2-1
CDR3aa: CASRVAGGAYNEQFF
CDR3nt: TGCGCCAGCAGAGTAGCGGGGGGCGCCTACAATGAGCAGTTCTTC

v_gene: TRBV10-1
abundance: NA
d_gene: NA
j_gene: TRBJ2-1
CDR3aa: CASSTGRDTRNNEQFF
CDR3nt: TGCGCCAGCAGTACGGGAAGGGACACTAGAAACAATGAGCAGTTCTTC

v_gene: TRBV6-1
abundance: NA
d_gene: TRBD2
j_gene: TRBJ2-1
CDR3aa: CASSEQPSGGLYSYNEQFF
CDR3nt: TGTGCCAGCAGTGAACAGCCTAGCGGGGGCCTATACTCCTACAATGAGCAGTTCTTC

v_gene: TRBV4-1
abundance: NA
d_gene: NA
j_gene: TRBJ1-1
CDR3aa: CASSQVGAPGDTEAFF
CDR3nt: TGCGCCAGCAGCCAAGTGGGGGCGCCGGGTGACACTGAAGCTTTCTTT

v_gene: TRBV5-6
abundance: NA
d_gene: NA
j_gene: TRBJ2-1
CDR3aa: CASSSGQGKAIYNEQFF
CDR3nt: TGTGCCAGCAGCTCCGGCCAGGGTAAGGCGATATACAATGAGCAGTTCTTC